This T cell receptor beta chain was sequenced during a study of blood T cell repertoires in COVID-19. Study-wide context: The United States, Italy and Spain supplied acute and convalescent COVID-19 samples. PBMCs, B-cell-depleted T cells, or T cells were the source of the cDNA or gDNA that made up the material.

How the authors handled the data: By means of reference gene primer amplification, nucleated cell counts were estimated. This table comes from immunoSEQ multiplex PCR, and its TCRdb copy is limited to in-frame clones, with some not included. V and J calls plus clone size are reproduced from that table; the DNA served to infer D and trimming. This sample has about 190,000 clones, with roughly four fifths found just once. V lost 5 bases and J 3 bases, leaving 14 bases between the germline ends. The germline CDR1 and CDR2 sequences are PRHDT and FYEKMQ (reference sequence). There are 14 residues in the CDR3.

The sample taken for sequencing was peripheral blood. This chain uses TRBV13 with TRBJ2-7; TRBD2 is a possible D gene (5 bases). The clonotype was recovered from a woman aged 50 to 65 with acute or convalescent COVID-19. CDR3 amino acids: CASSRSDWDYEQYF. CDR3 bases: TGTGCCAGCAGCCGCTCGGACTGGGACTACGAGCAGTACTTC.